This TCR beta chain was identified in a study of T cell repertoires in cytomegalovirus infection. Study background: Shared public TCR beta signatures pointed to both CMV infection and a matching HLA type. Study-level results: HLA-C-restricted CMV clonotypes gave the most frequent clonotype in two of eight donors. The cumulative frequency of public TCR beta families distinguished individuals who carried CMV together with the relevant HLA.

CDR3 length equals 17 residues. Germline CDR1 reads MNHNS; CDR2 reads SASEGT. Trimming took off 7 bases at V and 3 bases at J, with 25 bases between the two ends. TCRdb re-derived calls from the reads in MiXCR, one entry per CDR3 protein. The repertoire holds a few hundred thousand distinct CDR3 sequences, with approximately 26% as singletons. This clonotype was observed a handful of times. Its specificity is not known. Sequenced input: PBMCs. V is TRBV6-1 and J is TRBJ2-7, with a tentative D call TRBD2 (8 bases). This sequence originates from a human donor in good health (CMV status not recorded). Some clones in this sample may be carry-over from other donors' samples. The CDR3 DNA sequence: TGTGCCAGCAAACGCGGGAGGAAGGGGGCTAGTGGCTACGAGCAGTACTTC. Translated, it gives CASKRGRKGASGYEQYF.